This T cell receptor beta chain was documented in a study of CD8+ T cells in alopecia areata. The wider study: Among treated patients, severity was scored by affected scalp area percentage.

V lost 2 bases, J lost 0 bases, and 1 base lay in between. The CDR3 is made up of 12 amino acids. The V gene's germline CDR1 is MGHDK and CDR2 SYGVNS. Treatment specified: oral pan-JAK inhibitor, 5-10 mg twice daily. cDNA serving as the sequencing template came from extracted, reverse transcribed RNA. The assay was immunoSEQ multiplex PCR, and TCRdb's table has in-frame clones only and misses some. This table has about 200,000 clones, approximately 57% appearing once. To note about this clone: The same CDR3 also results from other DNA sequences found in this sample.

Sample: CD4+ T cells sorted from blood, taken at week 24, from a patient treated with tofacitinib. This receptor was obtained from a human donor with alopecia areata. The chain joins TRBV25-1 to TRBJ1-2; the D is unclear. The CDR3 bases are TGTGCCAGCAGTGAAGCTAACTATGGCTACACCTTC. This gives the protein CASSEANYGYTF.